This TCR beta chain was obtained from a study of T cell responses to AZD1222 COVID-19 vaccine. Study-level results: Receipt of two AZD1222 doses was followed by a rise in Spike-specific TCR breadth and depth. Donors were mostly white British, more females; clonal diversity possibly underestimated.

In the case of this clone: Its target is not known.

Generated by immunoSEQ multiplex PCR, the TCRdb table keeps only in-frame clones and is missing some. The sample consists of around 80,000 clones, around nine tenths of them appearing once. Sequencing used peripheral blood, obtained on day 0 of AZD1222 vaccination. This clonotype was sampled from an adult in good health.

CDR3 loop: CASSPGTGPEQYV. CDR3 DNA: TGTGCCAGCAGTCCCGGGACAGGCCCCGAGCAGTACGTC. This chain links TRBV6-5 with TRBJ2-7, with 8 bases aligning to TRBD1. The CDR3 extends over 13 amino acids. From germline, CDR1 is MNHEY and CDR2 SVGAGI. After removal of 5 bases from V and 6 bases from J, the junction contained 6 bases not matched to a gene.